This T cell receptor (beta chain) was sequenced during a study of OX40 agonist ivuxolimab in advanced cancers. Clones were read by immunoSEQ multiplex PCR, and TCRdb kept only the in-frame ones, dropping some. The sample contains tens of thousands of clones, more than 85% of which appear only once. The CDR3 has 14 amino acids. Germline loops: CDR1 SGHNT, CDR2 YYREEE (reference sequence). Trimming left V 4 bases short and J 2 bases short, with 12 bases between. The V gene is TRBV5-4, the J gene TRBJ2-5, with TRBD2 as a possible D gene (5 bases). This receptor was identified in an adult with an advanced solid tumor such as melanoma, head and neck, liver or kidney cancer. Source: CD4+ or CD8+ T cells sorted from blood, taken in a trial of the OX40 agonist ivuxolimab. CDR3 in amino acids: CASSQRRVQETQYF. CDR3 nucleotide sequence: TGTGCCAGCAGCCAGAGGCGGGTGCAAGAGACCCAGTACTTC. The entire variable domain, with the rest obtained from reference TRBV5-4 and TRBJ2-5, is as follows: ETGVTQSPTHLIKTRGQQVTLRCSSQSGHNTVSWYQQALGQGPQFIFQYYREEENGRGNFPPRFSGLQFPNYSSELNVNALELDDSALYLCASSQRRVQETQYFGPGTRLLVL.